A single sample gave rise to the 3 T cell receptor beta chains below, sequenced in a study of T cells in Graves' hyperthyroidism and ophthalmopathy. Researchers amplified the TCR beta CDR3 regions from RNA transcripts. The primer set for the first-round RT-PCR of the TCR CDR3 was HTBI. TCRdb called the multiplex PCR reads again in MiXCR, with one record for every CDR3 protein. The data contain 490,000 or so distinct CDR3 sequences, around 43% of them singletons. Sequenced input: peripheral blood or thyroid tissue (not recorded which). Receptor source: an adult woman with Graves' disease, either hyperthyroidism or ophthalmopathy (not recorded which).

The CDR3 sequence: CASSPLGTGANSNQPQHF. As DNA, the CDR3 is TGTGCCAGTAGTCCCCTCGGGACAGGGGCCAATAGCAATCAGCCCCAGCATTTT. The rearrangement uses TRBV19 and TRBJ1-5; 10 bases are a match to TRBD1. Per the germline V gene, CDR1 is LNHDA and CDR2 is SQIVND (reference sequence). This CDR3 has 18 residues. After removal of 5 bases from V and 0 bases from J, the junction contained 10 bases not matched to a gene.

V and J are TRBV14 and TRBJ2-5, with a possible D match to TRBD1 (6 bases). This CDR3 comprises 15 residues. V dropped 5 bases and J dropped 2 bases, with 15 bases sitting between them. Germline CDR1 and CDR2: SGHDN and FVKESK. The CDR3 DNA is TGTGCCAGCAGCTCCCAGGGACATCCTCAAGAGACCCAGTACTTC. This gives the protein CASSSQGHPQETQYF.

The chain carries TRBV10-3 and TRBJ2-2; the D gene is possibly TRBD1 (6 bases). Deletions cut 3 bases from V and 5 bases from J, with 7 bases between. The CDR3 covers 13 residues. Germline V CDR1 and CDR2: ENHRY, SYGVKD. CDR3 nucleotide sequence: TGTGCCATCAGTGACAGGGGTACCGGGGAGCTGTTTTTT. This codes for CAISDRGTGELFF.